This TCR beta chain was obtained from a study of blood T cell repertoires in COVID-19. Study in general: Italy, Spain and the United States were the sources of the convalescent and acute COVID-19 samples. PBMCs, B-cell-depleted T cells, or T cells provided the cDNA or gDNA that made up the material.

Participants were aged roughly 18 to 89 years from roughly 25 US areas. Germline V gives CDR1 MNHEY, CDR2 SVGAGI. CDR3 size: 12 residues. V was clipped by 6 bases and J by 3 bases, with 9 bases between them. Per the authors' pipeline: Estimates of nucleated cell counts were drawn from the amplification of reference gene primers. Generated by immunoSEQ multiplex PCR, the TCRdb table keeps only in-frame clones and is missing some. The V and J calls and clone size come from that table; D and trimming were worked out from the DNA. Here the sample spans around 250,000 clones, roughly 85% being singletons. The chain combines TRBV6-5 with TRBJ2-7; TRBD1 is a possible D gene (5 bases). This TCR derives from a woman aged 50 to 60 with acute COVID-19. Material for sequencing was PBMCs or T cells enriched from blood (not recorded which). The CDR3 DNA follows: TGTGCCAGCAGCCAGACAGTCTACGAGCAGTACTTC. Translating it yields CASSQTVYEQYF.